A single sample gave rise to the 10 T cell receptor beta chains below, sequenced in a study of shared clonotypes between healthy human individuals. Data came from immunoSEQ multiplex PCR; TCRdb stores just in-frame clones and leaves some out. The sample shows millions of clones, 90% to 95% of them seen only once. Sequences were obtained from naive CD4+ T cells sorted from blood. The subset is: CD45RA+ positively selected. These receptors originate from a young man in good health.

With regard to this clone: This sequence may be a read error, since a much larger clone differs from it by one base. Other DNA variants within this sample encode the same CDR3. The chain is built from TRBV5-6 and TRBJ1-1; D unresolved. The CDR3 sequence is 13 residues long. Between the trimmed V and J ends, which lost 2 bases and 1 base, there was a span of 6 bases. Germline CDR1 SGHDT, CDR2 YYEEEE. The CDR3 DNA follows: TGTGCCAGCAGCTTAGGACGGAACACTGAAGCTTTCTTT. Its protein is CASSLGRNTEAFF. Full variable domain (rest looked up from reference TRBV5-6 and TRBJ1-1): DAGVTQSPTHLIKTRGQQVTLRCSPKSGHDTVSWYQQALGQGPQFIFQYYEEEERQRGNFPDRFSGHQFPNYSSELNVNALLLGDSALYLCASSLGRNTEAFFGQGTRLTVV.

The chain's CDR3 is CASSFFSGNTIYF. CDR3 sequence (DNA): TGTGCCAGCAGCTTTTTCTCTGGAAACACCATATATTTT. V and J are TRBV7-2 and TRBJ1-3; D uncertain. The CDR3 runs to 13 residues. V was clipped by 3 bases and J by 0 bases, with 3 bases between them. The V gene's germline CDR1 is SGHTA and CDR2 FQGNSA. Using reference TRBV7-2 and TRBJ1-3 for the parts outside the CDR3, the full variable domain is GAGVSQSPSNKVTEKGKDVELRCDPISGHTALYWYRQSLGQGLEFLIYFQGNSAPDKSGLPSDRFSAERTGGSVSTLTIQRTQQEDSAVYLCASSFFSGNTIYFGEGSWLTVV.

As DNA, the CDR3 is TGCGCCAGCAGCTTGGGGGGGGCCCGATTGGGTTCACCCCTCCACTTT. It yields the protein CASSLGGARLGSPLHF. This chain connects TRBV5-1 to TRBJ1-6; D is possibly TRBD1 (6 bases). The CDR3 runs to 16 residues. The V end lost 0 bases, the J end lost 9 bases, and 16 bases lay between the germline ends. Germline V gene lookup returns CDR1 SGHRS and CDR2 YFSETQ.

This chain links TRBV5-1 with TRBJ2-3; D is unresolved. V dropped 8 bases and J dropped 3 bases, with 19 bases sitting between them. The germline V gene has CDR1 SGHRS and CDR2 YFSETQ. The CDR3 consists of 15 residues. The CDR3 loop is CASKIPGSRTDTQYF. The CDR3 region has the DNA TGCGCCAGTAAAATTCCCGGCAGTCGAACAGATACGCAGTATTTT.

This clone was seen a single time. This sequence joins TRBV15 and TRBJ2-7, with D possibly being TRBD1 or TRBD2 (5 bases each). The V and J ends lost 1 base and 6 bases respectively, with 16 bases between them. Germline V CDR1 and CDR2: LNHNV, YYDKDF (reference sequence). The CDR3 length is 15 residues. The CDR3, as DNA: TGTGCCACCAGCAGAGGAGGGGCCCTGGTTGTCGAGCAGTACTTC. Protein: CATSRGGALVVEQYF.

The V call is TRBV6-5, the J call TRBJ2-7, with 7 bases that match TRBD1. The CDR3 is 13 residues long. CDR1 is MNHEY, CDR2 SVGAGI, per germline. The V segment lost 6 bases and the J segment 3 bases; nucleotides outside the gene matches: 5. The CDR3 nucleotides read TGTGCCAGCAGAACAACAGGGGTCTACGAGCAGTACTTC. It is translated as CASRTTGVYEQYF.

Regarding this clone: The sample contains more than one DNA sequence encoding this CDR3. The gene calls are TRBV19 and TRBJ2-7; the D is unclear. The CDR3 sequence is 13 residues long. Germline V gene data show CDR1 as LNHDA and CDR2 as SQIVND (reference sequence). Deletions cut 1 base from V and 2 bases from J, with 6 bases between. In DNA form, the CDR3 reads TGTGCCAGTAGTATAGGCAGGACCTACGAGCAGTACTTC. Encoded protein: CASSIGRTYEQYF.

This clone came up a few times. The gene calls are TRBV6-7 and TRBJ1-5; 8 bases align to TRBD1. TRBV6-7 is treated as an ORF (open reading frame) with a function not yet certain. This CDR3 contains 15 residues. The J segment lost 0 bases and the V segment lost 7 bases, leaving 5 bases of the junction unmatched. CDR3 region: CASTQGAHSNQPQHF. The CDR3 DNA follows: TGTGCCAGCACCCAGGGGGCGCATAGCAATCAGCCCCAGCATTTT.

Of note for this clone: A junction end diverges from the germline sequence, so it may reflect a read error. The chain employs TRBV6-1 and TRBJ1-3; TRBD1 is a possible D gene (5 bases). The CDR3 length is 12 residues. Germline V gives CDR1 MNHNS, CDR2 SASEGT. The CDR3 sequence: CASSEVGERGGF. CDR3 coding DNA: TGTGCCAGCAGTGAAGTTGGTGAGAGGGGCGGTTTT.

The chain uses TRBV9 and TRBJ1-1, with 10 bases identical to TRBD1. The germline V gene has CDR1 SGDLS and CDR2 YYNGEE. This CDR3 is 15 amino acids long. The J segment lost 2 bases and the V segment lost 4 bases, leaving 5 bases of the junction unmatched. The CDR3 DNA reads TGTGCCAGCAGCAAAACGACAGGGGGCAACACTGAAGCTTTCTTT. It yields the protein CASSKTTGGNTEAFF.